The subject of this entry is one T cell receptor beta chain. This clone's antigen is unknown. Per-base qualities were not stored, and no clone one base away is much larger. These data belong to a study of PD-L1 blockade in urothelial cancer (dated by TCRdb to the late 2010s). Study-level background: All patients started therapy in about 2014 and received atezolizumab 1,200 mg intravenously every 3 weeks. Durable clinical benefit was defined as progression-free survival longer than 6 months, and TCR features were also tested against progression-free and overall survival. Blood samples were analyzed at two time points: 3 weeks after treatment start (second dose) and 6 weeks after treatment start. Pretreatment blood TCR-seq was available for about 27 patients, at least one posttreatment blood collection was obtained for around 25 patients, and tumor TCR-seq was available for around 25 patients. TCR sequencing covered pretreatment tumor samples and matched, serially collected peripheral blood taken before and after atezolizumab treatment. About nine tenths of the roughly 29 patients were males with bladder-origin urothelial cancer, and about 65% of the roughly 30 reported a prior smoking history. Somatic, immune and clinical correlates of response to PD-L1 blockade with atezolizumab in urothelial cancer were the focus of an exploratory multi-omic analysis. In the same patients who had TCR sequencing, pretreatment tumors also underwent whole exome sequencing and RNA sequencing. An ECOG performance status of 0 or 1 was recorded for the patients, and 0 to 3 prior chemotherapy regimens had been received by the patients. Blood samples gave median yields of about 150,000 T cells and 82,636 unique TCRs, along with a median clonality of 0.080. Durable clinical benefit was achieved by nine patients but not by the remaining 20.

The cohort comprised around 30 patients with locally advanced or metastatic urothelial carcinoma treated at Memorial Sloan Kettering on a trial protocol. Peripheral blood mononuclear cells were collected pretreatment and during treatment, with between 1 and 8 total time points per patient. The Qiagen DNeasy Blood extraction kit was used to purify genomic DNA from total PBMCs and tumor samples. PBMCs were collected pretreatment and during treatment, and were isolated and stored as previously described. General findings and caveats noted by the study authors: A pretreatment peripheral blood TCR clonality below the median was linked to improved progression-free and overall survival. At 3 weeks after the start of treatment, tumor-associated TCR clones in peripheral blood had expanded more in patients with durable benefit (n of about 22, p = 0.022). Because the sample size was small (n ≈ 31) and many exploratory analyses were performed, the results are intended to be hypothesis-generating.

To estimate absolute template abundance from read counts, synthetic TCR analog templates were spiked into each PCR. TCRbeta CDR3 regions were amplified from genomic DNA with bias-controlled V and J gene primers using the immunoSEQ assay. Sequencing of rearranged TCRbeta segments was performed at approximately 20X coverage. In the source study's methods: Clustering was used to correct sequencing errors, and CDR3s were annotated against IMGT so that V, D and J genes could be assigned. Downstream analyses used only productive TCRbeta rearrangements and left out out-of-frame or stop-codon sequences. Clonality was computed as one minus Shannon entropy normalized by the log of the number of unique productive sequences. Clones differing between time points or between blood and tumor were identified using Fisher's exact test with Benjamini-Hochberg correction, with an adjusted p below 0.01 applied as the threshold. In its TCRdb copy, this immuneACCESS table keeps in-frame sequences only and misses some clones. Where compared with another copy, unresolved V genes explain less than half of these, and the others have no known cause. Clone size and the V and J calls come from that table; the DNA yielded D and trimming. The table for this sample lists approximately 80,000 clones; 82% of them were counted only once. Of the sample, 9% to 9.5% falls within the top ten clones.

The material sequenced was PBMCs, taken around atezolizumab (anti-PD-L1) treatment. The sequence was obtained from a man between 70 and 80 years old with urothelial cancer.

The CDR3 region: CASSPSTSNQPQHF. The sequenced DNA is TGTGCCAGCAGCCCCTCGACAAGCAATCAGCCCCAGCATTTT. In this chain, TRBV5-5 is recombined with TRBJ1-5; there is no confident call for the D gene. In the germline V gene (reference sequence), CDR1 corresponds to SGHKS and CDR2 to YYEKEE. Deletion took 4 bases off V and 1 base off J, with a span of 9 bases between the germline ends. The CDR3 measures 14 amino acids from cysteine to phenylalanine. Only the CDR3 DNA stays, 42 bases, in frame from base 1. Full variable domain (CDR3 extended with the reference TRBV5-5 and TRBJ1-5 proteins): DAGVTQSPTHLIKTRGQQVTLRCSPISGHKSVSWYQQVLGQGPQFIFQYYEKEERGRGNFPDRFSARQFPNYSSELNVNALLLGDSALYLCASSPSTSNQPQHFGDGTRLSIL.